This entry concerns a single T cell receptor beta chain. CDR1 and CDR2 (germline): SGHRS, YFSETQ. The trim removed 0 bases at V and 5 bases at J, leaving 5 bases unmatched. The CDR3 loop spans 15 amino acids. This sample is part of a study of blood T cell repertoires in COVID-19. Produced via immunoSEQ multiplex PCR; TCRdb's table is partial and in-frame only. The sample gives approximately 250,000 clones, about 83% of which show up once; 4% is in the top ten. The source is a man aged 50-59 years with acute or convalescent COVID-19. This rearrangement joins TRBV5-1 to TRBJ1-1; 9 bases match TRBD1. Sequencing was done on a sample of peripheral blood. CDR3 coding DNA: TGCGCCAGCAGCTTGGAAGTGACAGGGGGGACTGAAGCTTTCTTT. It yields the protein CASSLEVTGGTEAFF. Combining the CDR3 with reference TRBV5-1 and TRBJ1-1 gives the whole variable domain KAGVTQTPRYLIKTRGQQVTLSCSPISGHRSVSWYQQTPGQGLQFLFEYFSETQRNKGNFPGRFSGRQFSNSRSEMNVSTLELGDSALYLCASSLEVTGGTEAFFGQGTRLTVV.